The 3 T cell receptor beta chains given below trace back to one sample, sequenced in a study of control samples from healthy donors and cancer patients. TCRdb keeps only in-frame clones here, not all; method: immunoSEQ multiplex PCR. The table includes tens of thousands of clones, 65% to 90% detected once. The sample taken for sequencing was blood. The receptors were gathered from a man between 40 and 49 years old in good health.

The chain recombines TRBV9 with TRBJ1-2, with 7 bases matching TRBD1. The J segment lost 2 bases and the V segment lost 4 bases, leaving 5 bases of the junction unmatched. This CDR3 is 14 amino acids long. The germline V gene encodes CDR1 SGDLS and CDR2 YYNGEE. CDR3 residues: CASSSATGNYGYTF. In DNA form, the CDR3 reads TGTGCCAGCAGCTCAGCGACAGGGAACTATGGCTACACCTTC.

In this sample, this clone turned up a few times. The chain employs TRBV15 and TRBJ1-1, with a weak D call TRBD1 (5 bases). The CDR3 is 17 amino acids. The germline gives CDR1 LNHNV, CDR2 YYDKDF (reference sequence). V lost 0 bases and J lost 0, with 14 bases in between. The CDR3 protein is CATSRELIGAVNTEAFF. The CDR3 coding sequence is TGTGCCACCAGCAGAGAACTAATTGGGGCCGTGAACACTGAAGCTTTCTTT. The full variable domain, in which reference TRBV15 and TRBJ1-1 provide the parts outside the CDR3, is DAMVIQNPRYQVTQFGKPVTLSCSQTLNHNVMYWYQQKSSQAPKLLFHYYDKDFNNEADTPDNFQSRRPNTSFCFLDIRSPGLGDTAMYLCATSRELIGAVNTEAFFGQGTRLTVV.

V usage is TRBV29-1 and J usage is TRBJ1-2; a possible D gene is TRBD1 (5 bases). The CDR3 is made up of 11 amino acids. Looked up from germline, CDR1 is SQVTM and CDR2 is ANQGSEA. Deletions cut 2 bases from V and 10 bases from J, with 11 bases between. CDR3 region: CSVERGEDYTF. Here the CDR3 DNA reads TGCAGCGTTGAAAGGGGTGAAGACTACACCTTC.